The 8 T cell receptor beta chains given below trace back to one sample, sequenced in a study of blood T cell repertoires in COVID-19. Some clones are missing from TCRdb's copy, which holds only in-frame ones; the method was immunoSEQ multiplex PCR. The sample has around 480,000 clones; 87% are singletons. Sequenced input: PBMCs or T cells enriched from blood (not recorded which). The receptors here all came from a woman aged 18-29 years who had recovered from COVID-19.

This rearrangement joins TRBV6-5 to TRBJ1-2; D not certain. Per the germline V gene, CDR1 is MNHEY and CDR2 is SVGAGI. There are 13 residues in the CDR3. The V end lost 10 bases, the J end lost 8 bases, and 20 bases lay between the germline ends. The CDR3 nucleotides are TGTGCCACCACCACGGGGTCTGGGTGGGGCTACACCTTC. Amino acids: CATTTGSGWGYTF.

V usage is TRBV19 and J usage is TRBJ1-6, with 7 bases that match TRBD1. The CDR3 is 14 amino acids. Germline V gene sequence: CDR1 LNHDA, CDR2 SQIVND (reference sequence). J was trimmed by 7 bases and V by 5 bases; bases with no gene match: 5. The CDR3 DNA follows: TGTGCCAGTAGTTTCGGGACAGCAAATTCACCCCTCCACTTT. Amino acids: CASSFGTANSPLHF.

The chain couples TRBV7-3 to TRBJ1-2; possibly TRBD1 for D (6 bases). The ends were cut back, 0 bases at V and 8 bases at J, with 16 bases in the middle. Germline V lookup: CDR1 SGHTA, CDR2 FQGTGA. The CDR3 sequence is 15 residues long. The chain's CDR3 is CASSLTGTTSGGYTF. The CDR3, as DNA: TGTGCCAGCAGCTTAACAGGGACAACAAGCGGAGGCTACACCTTC.

CDR3 region: CASSMGSSHSPLHF. The CDR3 DNA sequence: TGTGCCAGTAGTATGGGGAGCAGTCATTCACCCCTCCACTTT. The rearrangement links TRBV19 to TRBJ1-6; D gene ambiguous. This CDR3 is 14 amino acids long. V was trimmed by 3 bases and J by 8 bases, leaving 11 bases between them. Germline V gives CDR1 LNHDA, CDR2 SQIVND (reference sequence). The full variable domain, with the rest looked up from reference TRBV19 and TRBJ1-6, is DGGITQSPKYLFRKEGQNVTLSCEQNLNHDAMYWYRQDPGQGLRLIYYSQIVNDFQKGDIAEGYSVSREKKESFPLTVTSAQKNPTAFYLCASSMGSSHSPLHFGNGTRLTVT.

Points on this clone: The same CDR3 can be traced to other DNA sequences in this sample. Written as DNA, the CDR3 is TGCGCCAGCAGCTCAGGACTAGCGGGGACAGATACGCAGTATTTT. Its protein is CASSSGLAGTDTQYF. The rearrangement links TRBV5-1 to TRBJ2-3, with 12 nucleotides matching TRBD2. Per germline, CDR1 SGHRS and CDR2 YFSETQ. V lost 3 bases to trimming and J lost 3 bases; unmatched junction nucleotides: 2. The CDR3 totals 15 residues. The full variable domain, its missing parts supplied by reference TRBV5-1 and TRBJ2-3, is KAGVTQTPRYLIKTRGQQVTLSCSPISGHRSVSWYQQTPGQGLQFLFEYFSETQRNKGNFPGRFSGRQFSNSRSEMNVSTLELGDSALYLCASSSGLAGTDTQYFGPGTRLTVL.

The chain has TRBV2 and TRBJ2-7, with D possibly TRBD2 on 6 matching bases. Between the trimmed V and J ends, which lost 11 bases and 0 bases, there was a span of 17 bases. Per the germline V gene, CDR1 is SNHLY and CDR2 is FYNNEI. This CDR3 region has 14 residues. In DNA, the CDR3 is TGTGCCGCAACTAGGACCGGGAGCTCCTACGAGCAGTACTTC. Protein product: CAATRTGSSYEQYF.

The chain is built from TRBV12-3 or TRBV12-4 and TRBJ2-7; perhaps TRBD1 as D (6 bases). V dropped 3 bases and J dropped 4 bases, with 10 bases sitting between them. The CDR3 consists of 13 residues. DNA of the CDR3: TGTGCCAGCAGTTTGGTTCAGGGGTACGAGCAGTACTTC. Translated: CASSLVQGYEQYF.

This clone was found a few times. V is TRBV19 and J is TRBJ2-3; the D gene is possibly TRBD1 (5 bases). Germline V gene data show CDR1 as LNHDA and CDR2 as SQIVND (reference sequence). The CDR3 length is 15 residues. Trimming cost V 5 bases and J 0 bases, with 12 bases left between them. DNA of the CDR3: TGTGCCAGTAGTCCACAGGACGAGAGCACAGATACGCAGTATTTT. It codes for CASSPQDESTDTQYF.